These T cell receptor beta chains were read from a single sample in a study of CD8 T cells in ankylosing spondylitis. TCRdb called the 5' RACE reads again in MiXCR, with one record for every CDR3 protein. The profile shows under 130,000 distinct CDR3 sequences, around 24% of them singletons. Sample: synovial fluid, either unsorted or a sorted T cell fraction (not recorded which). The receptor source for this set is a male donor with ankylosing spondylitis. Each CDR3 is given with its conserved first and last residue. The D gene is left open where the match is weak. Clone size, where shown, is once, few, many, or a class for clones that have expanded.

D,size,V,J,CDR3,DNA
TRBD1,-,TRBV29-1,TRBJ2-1,CSVSGQGVGEQFF,TGCAGCGTTTCCGGACAGGGTGTAGGTGAGCAGTTCTTC
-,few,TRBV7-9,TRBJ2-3,CASSPLVSSGADTQYF,TGTGCCAGCAGCCCCCTTGTCAGTTCTGGTGCAGATACGCAGTATTTT
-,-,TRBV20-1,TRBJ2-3,CSEVYADTQYF,TGCAGTGAGGTTTATGCAGATACGCAGTATTTT
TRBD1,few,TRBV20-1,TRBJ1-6,CSARQGGYSPLHF,TGCAGTGCCCGACAGGGGGGATATTCACCCCTCCACTTT
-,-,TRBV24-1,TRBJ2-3,CATGSAGTDTQYF,TGTGCCACGGGATCGGCGGGAACAGATACGCAGTATTTT
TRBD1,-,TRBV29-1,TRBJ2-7,CSVHRDTGGEQYF,TGCAGCGTCCACCGGGACACAGGGGGCGAGCAGTACTTC
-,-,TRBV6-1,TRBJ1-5,CASRDLGGEHQPQHF,TGTGCCAGCAGGGACCTCGGAGGTGAGCATCAGCCCCAGCATTTT
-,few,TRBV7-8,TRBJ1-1,CASSLARQNTEAFF,TGTGCCAGCAGCTTAGCCAGGCAGAACACTGAAGCTTTCTTT
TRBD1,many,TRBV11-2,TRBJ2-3,CASSLRGQSDTQYF,TGTGCCAGCAGCTTAAGGGGGCAGTCAGATACGCAGTATTTT
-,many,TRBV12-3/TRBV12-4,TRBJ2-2,CASSFAGRNTGELFF,TGTGCCAGCAGTTTTGCGGGGAGGAACACCGGGGAGCTGTTTTTT
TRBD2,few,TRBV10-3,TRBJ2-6,CAISGGGAGANVLTF,TGTGCCATCAGTGGTGGGGGGGCTGGGGCCAACGTCCTGACTTTC
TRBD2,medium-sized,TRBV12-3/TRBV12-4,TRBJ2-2,CASRLAGLDTGELFF,TGTGCCAGCAGACTAGCGGGACTCGACACCGGGGAGCTGTTTTTT
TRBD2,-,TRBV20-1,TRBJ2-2,CSARTSGRSAGELFF,TGCAGTGCCAGGACTAGCGGGAGGTCGGCCGGGGAGCTGTTTTTT
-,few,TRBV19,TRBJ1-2,CATYNYGYTF,TGTGCCACATATAACTATGGCTACACCTTC